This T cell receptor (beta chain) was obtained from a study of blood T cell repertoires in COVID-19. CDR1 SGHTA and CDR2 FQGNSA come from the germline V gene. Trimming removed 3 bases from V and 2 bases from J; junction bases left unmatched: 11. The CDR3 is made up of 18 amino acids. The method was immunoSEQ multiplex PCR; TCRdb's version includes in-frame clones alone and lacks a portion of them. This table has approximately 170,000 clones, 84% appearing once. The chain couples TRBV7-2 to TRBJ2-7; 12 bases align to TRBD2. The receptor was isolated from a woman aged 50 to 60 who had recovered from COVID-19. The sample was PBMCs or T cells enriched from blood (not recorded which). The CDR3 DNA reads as TGTGCCAGCAGCTTTCCTAAGGGAGCTAGCGGGGGGGCCTACGAGCAGTACTTC. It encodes CASSFPKGASGGAYEQYF.